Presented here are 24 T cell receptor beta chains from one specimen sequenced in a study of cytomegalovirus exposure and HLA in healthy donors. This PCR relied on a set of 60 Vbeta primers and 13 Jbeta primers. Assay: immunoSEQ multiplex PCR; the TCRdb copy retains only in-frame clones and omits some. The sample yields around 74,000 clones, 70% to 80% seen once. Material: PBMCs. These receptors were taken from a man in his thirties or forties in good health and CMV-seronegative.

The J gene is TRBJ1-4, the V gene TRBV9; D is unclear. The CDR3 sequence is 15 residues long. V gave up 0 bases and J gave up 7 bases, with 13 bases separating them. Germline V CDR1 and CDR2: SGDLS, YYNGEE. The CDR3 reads CASSVAAGVSEKLFF. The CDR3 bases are TGTGCCAGCAGCGTAGCGGCCGGGGTTAGTGAAAAACTGTTTTTT.

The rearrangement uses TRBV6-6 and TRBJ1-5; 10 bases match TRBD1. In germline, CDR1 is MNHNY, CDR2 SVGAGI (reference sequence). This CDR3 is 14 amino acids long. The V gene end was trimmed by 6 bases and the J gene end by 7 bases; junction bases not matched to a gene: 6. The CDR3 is CASSPGTGVQPQHF. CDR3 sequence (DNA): TGTGCCAGCAGCCCCGGGACAGGGGTACAGCCCCAGCATTTT.

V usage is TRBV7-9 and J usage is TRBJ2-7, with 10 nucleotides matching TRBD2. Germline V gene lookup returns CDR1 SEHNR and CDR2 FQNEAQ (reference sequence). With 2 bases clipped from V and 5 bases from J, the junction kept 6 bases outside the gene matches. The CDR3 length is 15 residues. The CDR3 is CASSLPSGGKDEQYF. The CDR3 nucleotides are TGTGCCAGCAGCTTACCTAGCGGGGGAAAAGACGAGCAGTACTTC.

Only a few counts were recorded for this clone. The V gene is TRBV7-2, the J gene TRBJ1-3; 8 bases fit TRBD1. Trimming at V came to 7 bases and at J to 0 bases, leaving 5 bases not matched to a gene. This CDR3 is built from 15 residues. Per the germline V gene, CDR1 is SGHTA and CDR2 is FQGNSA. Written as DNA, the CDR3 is TGTGCCAGCACCGGACAGGGAAGCTCTGGAAACACCATATATTTT. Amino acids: CASTGQGSSGNTIYF. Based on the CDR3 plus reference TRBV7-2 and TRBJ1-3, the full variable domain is GAGVSQSPSNKVTEKGKDVELRCDPISGHTALYWYRQSLGQGLEFLIYFQGNSAPDKSGLPSDRFSAERTGGSVSTLTIQRTQQEDSAVYLCASTGQGSSGNTIYFGEGSWLTVV.

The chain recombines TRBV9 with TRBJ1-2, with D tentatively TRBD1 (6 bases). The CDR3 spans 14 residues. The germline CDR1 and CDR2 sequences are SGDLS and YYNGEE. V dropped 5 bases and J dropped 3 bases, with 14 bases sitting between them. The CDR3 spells CASSRGGDHYGYTF. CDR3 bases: TGTGCCAGCAGTAGGGGGGGGGACCACTATGGCTACACCTTC. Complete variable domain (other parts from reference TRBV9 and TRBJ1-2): DSGVTQTPKHLITATGQRVTLRCSPRSGDLSVYWYQQSLDQGLQFLIQYYNGEERAKGNILERFSAQQFPDLHSELNLSSLELGDSALYFCASSRGGDHYGYTFGSGTRLTVV.

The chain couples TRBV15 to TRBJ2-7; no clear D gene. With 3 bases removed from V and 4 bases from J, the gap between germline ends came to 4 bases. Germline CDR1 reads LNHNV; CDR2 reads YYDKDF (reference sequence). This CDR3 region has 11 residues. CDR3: CATSSRYEQYF. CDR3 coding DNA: TGTGCCACCAGCAGCCGTTACGAGCAGTACTTC.

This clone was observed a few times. The CDR3 protein is CASSVKGAWGNEQFF. The CDR3 DNA sequence: TGTGCCAGCAGCGTAAAAGGGGCTTGGGGTAATGAGCAGTTCTTC. The chain combines TRBV7-9 with TRBJ2-1, with D possibly TRBD1 on 5 matching bases. Germline V gene data show CDR1 as SEHNR and CDR2 as FQNEAQ (reference sequence). Trimming took off 5 bases at V and 7 bases at J, with 18 bases between the two ends. This CDR3 region has 15 residues.

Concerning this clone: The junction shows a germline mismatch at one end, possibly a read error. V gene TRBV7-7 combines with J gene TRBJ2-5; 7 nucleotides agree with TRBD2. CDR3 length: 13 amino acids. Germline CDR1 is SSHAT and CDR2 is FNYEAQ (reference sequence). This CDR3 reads CASSPGRGETQYF. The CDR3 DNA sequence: TGTGCTAGCAGCCCAGGGCGGGGGGAGACCCAGTACTTC. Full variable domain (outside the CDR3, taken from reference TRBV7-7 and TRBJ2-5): GAGVSQSPRYKVTKRGQDVTLRCDPISSHATLYWYQQALGQGPEFLTYFNYEAQPDKSGLPSDRFSAERPEGSISTLTIQRTEQRDSAMYRCASSPGRGETQYFGPGTRLLVL.

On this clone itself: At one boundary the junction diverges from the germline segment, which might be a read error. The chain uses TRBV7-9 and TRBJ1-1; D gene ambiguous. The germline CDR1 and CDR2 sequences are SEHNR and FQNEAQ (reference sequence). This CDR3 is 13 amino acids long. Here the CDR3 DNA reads TGTTCCAGCAGCGTAGGGAGGCACACTGAAGCTTTCTTT. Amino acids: CSSSVGRHTEAFF.

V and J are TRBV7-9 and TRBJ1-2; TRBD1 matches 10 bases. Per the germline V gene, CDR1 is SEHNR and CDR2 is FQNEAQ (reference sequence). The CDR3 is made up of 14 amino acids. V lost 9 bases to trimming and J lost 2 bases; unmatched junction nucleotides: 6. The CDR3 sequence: CARVRQGANYGYTF. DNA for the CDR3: TGTGCCAGGGTAAGACAGGGGGCAAACTATGGCTACACCTTC.

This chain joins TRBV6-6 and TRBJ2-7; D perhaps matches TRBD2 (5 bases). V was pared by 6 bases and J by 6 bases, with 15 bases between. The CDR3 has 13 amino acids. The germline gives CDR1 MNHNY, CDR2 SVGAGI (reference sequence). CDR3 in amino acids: CASSKDSASEQYF. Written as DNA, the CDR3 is TGTGCCAGCAGCAAGGACTCGGCCAGCGAGCAGTACTTC.

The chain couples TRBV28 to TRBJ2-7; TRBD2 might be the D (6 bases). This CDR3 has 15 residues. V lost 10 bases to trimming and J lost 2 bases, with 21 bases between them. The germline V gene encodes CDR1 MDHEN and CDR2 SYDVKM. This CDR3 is CAISRIGGVTYEQYF. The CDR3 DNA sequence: TGTGCCATTAGCCGCATTGGAGGGGTAACCTACGAGCAGTACTTC.

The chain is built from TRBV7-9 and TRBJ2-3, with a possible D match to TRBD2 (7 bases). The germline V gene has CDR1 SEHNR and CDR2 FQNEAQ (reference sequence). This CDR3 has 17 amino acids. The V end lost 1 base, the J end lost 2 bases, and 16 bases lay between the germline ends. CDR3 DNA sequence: TGTGCCAGCAGCTTAGGGGAACTGGGGGGGCACACAGATACGCAGTATTTT. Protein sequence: CASSLGELGGHTDTQYF.

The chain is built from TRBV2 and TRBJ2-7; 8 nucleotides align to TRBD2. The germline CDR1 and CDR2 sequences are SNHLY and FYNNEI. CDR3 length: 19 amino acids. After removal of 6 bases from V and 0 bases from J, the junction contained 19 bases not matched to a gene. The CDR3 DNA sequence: TGTGCCAGCAGGCCGAGAGGTGGTAGCGGGGTATGGGGCTCCTACGAGCAGTACTTC. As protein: CASRPRGGSGVWGSYEQYF.

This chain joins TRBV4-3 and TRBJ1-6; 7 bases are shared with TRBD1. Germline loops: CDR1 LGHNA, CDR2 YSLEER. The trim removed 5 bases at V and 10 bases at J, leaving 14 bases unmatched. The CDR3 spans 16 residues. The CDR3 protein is CASSLGGTGVASPLHF. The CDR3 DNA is TGCGCCAGCAGCTTAGGAGGTACAGGGGTAGCCTCACCCCTCCACTTT.

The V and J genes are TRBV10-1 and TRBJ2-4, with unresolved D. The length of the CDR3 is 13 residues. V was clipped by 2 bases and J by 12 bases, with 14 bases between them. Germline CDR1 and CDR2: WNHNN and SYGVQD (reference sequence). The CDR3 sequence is CASSENSRGPQYF. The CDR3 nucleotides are TGCGCCAGCAGTGAGAATTCAAGAGGTCCTCAGTACTTC.

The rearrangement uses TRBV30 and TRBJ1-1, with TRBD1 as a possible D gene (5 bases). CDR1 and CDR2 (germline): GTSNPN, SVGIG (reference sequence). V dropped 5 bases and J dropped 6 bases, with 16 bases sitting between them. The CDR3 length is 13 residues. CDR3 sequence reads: CAWAQGSPSEAFF. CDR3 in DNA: TGTGCCTGGGCCCAGGGCTCGCCCTCTGAAGCTTTCTTT.

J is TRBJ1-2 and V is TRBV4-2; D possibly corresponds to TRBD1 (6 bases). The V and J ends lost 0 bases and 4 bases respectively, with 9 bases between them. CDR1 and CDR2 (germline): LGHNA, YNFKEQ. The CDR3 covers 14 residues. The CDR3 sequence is CASSQDDRSYGYTF. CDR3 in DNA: TGTGCCAGCAGCCAAGATGACAGGTCCTATGGCTACACCTTC.

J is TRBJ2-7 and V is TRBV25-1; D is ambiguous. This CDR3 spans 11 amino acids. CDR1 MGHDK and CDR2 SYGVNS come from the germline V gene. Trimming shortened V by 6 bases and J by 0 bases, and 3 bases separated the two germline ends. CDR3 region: CASRYSYEQYF. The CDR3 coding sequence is TGTGCCAGCAGGTACTCCTACGAGCAGTACTTC.

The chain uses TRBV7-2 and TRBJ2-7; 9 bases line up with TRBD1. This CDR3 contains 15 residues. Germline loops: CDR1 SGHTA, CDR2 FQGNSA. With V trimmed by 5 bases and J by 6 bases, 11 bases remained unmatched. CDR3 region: CASSLAGTGLREQYF. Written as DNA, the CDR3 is TGTGCCAGCAGCCTGGCCGGGACAGGGCTCCGCGAGCAGTACTTC.

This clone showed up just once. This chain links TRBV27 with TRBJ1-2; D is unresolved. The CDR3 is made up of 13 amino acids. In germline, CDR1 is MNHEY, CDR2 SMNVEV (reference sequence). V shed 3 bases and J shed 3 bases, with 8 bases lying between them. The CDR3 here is CASSFLGDYGYTF. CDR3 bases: TGTGCCAGCAGTTTTCTGGGAGACTATGGCTACACCTTC.

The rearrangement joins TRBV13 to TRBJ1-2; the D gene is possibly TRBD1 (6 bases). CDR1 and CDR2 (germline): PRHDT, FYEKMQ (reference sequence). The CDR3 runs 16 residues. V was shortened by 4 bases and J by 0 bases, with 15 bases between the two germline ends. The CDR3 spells CASSYIWTASNYGYTF. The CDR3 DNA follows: TGTGCCAGCAGCTATATATGGACAGCTTCTAACTATGGCTACACCTTC.

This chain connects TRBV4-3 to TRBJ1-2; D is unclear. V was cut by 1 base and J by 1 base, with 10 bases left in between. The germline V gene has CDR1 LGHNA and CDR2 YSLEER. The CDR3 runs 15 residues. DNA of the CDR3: TGCGCCAGCAGCCAAGTATCAGGAAATAACTATGGCTACACCTTC. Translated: CASSQVSGNNYGYTF.

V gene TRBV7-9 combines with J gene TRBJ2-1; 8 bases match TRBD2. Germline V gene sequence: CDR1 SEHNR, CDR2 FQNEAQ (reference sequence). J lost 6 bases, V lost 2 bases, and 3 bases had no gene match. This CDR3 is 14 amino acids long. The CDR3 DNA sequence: TGTGCCAGCAGCTTATCAACTAGCGGCAATGAGCAGTTCTTC. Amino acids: CASSLSTSGNEQFF.